Listed below are T cell receptor beta chains from one sample, sequenced in a study of response to subunit inactivated influenza vaccine. One entry per CDR3 protein results from TCRdb running MiXCR on the RT-PCR reads. Here the sample spans about 300,000 distinct CDR3 sequences, about a fifth being singletons. Source: PBMCs from blood, taken around 22 months after vaccination. Receptors were obtained from a man between 50 and 69 years old who received an inactivated influenza vaccine. Each CDR3 is given with its conserved first and last residue. The order of the fields is V gene, clone size, J gene, D gene, CDR3 protein, CDR3 DNA. The D gene is left open where the match is weak. Where a row states a size, it is once, few, many or the class of an expanded clone; other rows omit it.

v_call: TRBV6-2/TRBV6-3; clone_size: few; j_call: TRBJ2-4; d_call: .; cdr3_aa: CASSYSTGIQYF; cdr3_nt: TGTGCCAGCAGTTACTCGACGGGTATTCAGTACTTC
v_call: TRBV20-1; clone_size: few; j_call: TRBJ2-2; d_call: TRBD1; cdr3_aa: CSADRDTGELFF; cdr3_nt: TGCAGTGCAGACAGGGACACCGGGGAGCTGTTTTTT
v_call: TRBV7-2; clone_size: many; j_call: TRBJ1-1; d_call: .; cdr3_aa: CASEENTEAFF; cdr3_nt: TGTGCCAGCGAAGAGAACACTGAAGCTTTCTTT
v_call: TRBV20-1; clone_size: .; j_call: TRBJ2-3; d_call: .; cdr3_aa: CSARADTQYF; cdr3_nt: TGCAGTGCTAGGGCGGATACGCAGTATTTT
v_call: TRBV12-3/TRBV12-4; clone_size: few; j_call: TRBJ1-5; d_call: .; cdr3_aa: CASSVDGPRQPQHF; cdr3_nt: TGTGCCAGCAGTGTTGACGGTCCAAGGCAGCCCCAGCATTTT
v_call: TRBV28; clone_size: .; j_call: TRBJ1-6; d_call: TRBD1; cdr3_aa: CASKRQGQNSPLHF; cdr3_nt: TGTGCCAGCAAAAGACAGGGTCAAAATTCACCCCTCCACTTT
v_call: TRBV11-2; clone_size: .; j_call: TRBJ2-1; d_call: TRBD2; cdr3_aa: CASSLVPGLAGGPKYNEQFF; cdr3_nt: TGTGCCAGCAGCTTAGTTCCGGGACTAGCGGGAGGGCCGAAGTACAATGAGCAGTTCTTC
v_call: TRBV4-1; clone_size: many; j_call: TRBJ1-5; d_call: .; cdr3_aa: CASSQEWQSNQPQHF; cdr3_nt: TGCGCCAGCAGCCAAGAATGGCAGTCGAATCAGCCCCAGCATTTT
v_call: TRBV5-6; clone_size: .; j_call: TRBJ2-2; d_call: TRBD1; cdr3_aa: CASSLPGQGGLGTGELFF; cdr3_nt: TGTGCCAGCAGCCTACCGGGACAGGGAGGATTGGGCACCGGGGAGCTGTTTTTT
v_call: TRBV4-1; clone_size: .; j_call: TRBJ2-7; d_call: .; cdr3_aa: CASSQAIGGRRSSYEQYF; cdr3_nt: TGCGCCAGCAGCCAAGCTATCGGGGGCAGGCGGAGCTCCTACGAGCAGTACTTC
v_call: TRBV19; clone_size: few; j_call: TRBJ1-2; d_call: .; cdr3_aa: CASSLYRDNYGYTF; cdr3_nt: TGTGCCAGTAGTCTTTACAGGGATAACTATGGCTACACCTTC
v_call: TRBV12-3/TRBV12-4; clone_size: few; j_call: TRBJ2-4; d_call: .; cdr3_aa: CASSLDGLAKNIQYF; cdr3_nt: TGTGCCAGCAGTTTGGACGGTTTAGCCAAAAACATTCAGTACTTC
v_call: TRBV6-2/TRBV6-3; clone_size: .; j_call: TRBJ1-5; d_call: .; cdr3_aa: CASSLTLDRPNQPQHF; cdr3_nt: TGTGCCAGCAGCCTTACCCTTGACAGGCCTAATCAGCCCCAGCATTTT
v_call: TRBV4-3; clone_size: .; j_call: TRBJ2-7; d_call: TRBD1; cdr3_aa: CASSQDGGRGLYEQYF; cdr3_nt: TGCGCCAGCAGCCAAGATGGAGGCAGGGGGCTCTACGAGCAGTACTTC
v_call: TRBV2; clone_size: many; j_call: TRBJ1-4; d_call: .; cdr3_aa: CASSDTYDGEKLFF; cdr3_nt: TGTGCCAGCAGTGACACCTATGACGGTGAAAAACTGTTTTTT
v_call: TRBV6-2/TRBV6-3; clone_size: few; j_call: TRBJ1-1; d_call: .; cdr3_aa: CASRKGILENTEAFF; cdr3_nt: TGTGCCAGCAGGAAGGGAATCTTGGAGAACACTGAAGCTTTCTTT
v_call: TRBV5-1; clone_size: few; j_call: TRBJ1-1; d_call: .; cdr3_aa: CASSSGQPTEAFF; cdr3_nt: TGCGCCAGCAGCTCCGGACAGCCCACTGAAGCTTTCTTT
v_call: TRBV5-1; clone_size: .; j_call: TRBJ2-7; d_call: .; cdr3_aa: CASSLDGMEQYF; cdr3_nt: TGCGCCAGCAGCTTGGATGGGATGGAGCAGTACTTC
v_call: TRBV2; clone_size: .; j_call: TRBJ1-1; d_call: .; cdr3_aa: CASSGERGAEAFF; cdr3_nt: TGTGCCAGCAGTGGGGAGAGGGGGGCGGAAGCTTTCTTT
v_call: TRBV11-3; clone_size: .; j_call: TRBJ2-5; d_call: .; cdr3_aa: CASSLRNQETQYF; cdr3_nt: TGTGCCAGCAGCTTACGGAATCAAGAGACCCAGTACTTC
v_call: TRBV20-1; clone_size: many; j_call: TRBJ1-2; d_call: TRBD1; cdr3_aa: CSASAGQVYGYTF; cdr3_nt: TGCAGTGCTAGTGCGGGACAGGTATATGGCTACACCTTC
v_call: TRBV7-6; clone_size: many; j_call: TRBJ1-6; d_call: .; cdr3_aa: CASSLTGDSPLHF; cdr3_nt: TGTGCCAGCAGCTTAACGGGGGACTCACCCCTCCACTTT
v_call: TRBV6-2/TRBV6-3; clone_size: few; j_call: TRBJ2-5; d_call: TRBD2; cdr3_aa: CASSYSILSSGDIRETQYF; cdr3_nt: TGTGCCAGCAGTTACTCGATTCTGAGTAGCGGGGACATCCGTGAGACCCAGTACTTC
v_call: TRBV5-5; clone_size: many; j_call: TRBJ2-1; d_call: .; cdr3_aa: CASSPWYTYNEQFF; cdr3_nt: TGTGCCAGCAGCCCCTGGTATACCTACAATGAGCAGTTCTTC